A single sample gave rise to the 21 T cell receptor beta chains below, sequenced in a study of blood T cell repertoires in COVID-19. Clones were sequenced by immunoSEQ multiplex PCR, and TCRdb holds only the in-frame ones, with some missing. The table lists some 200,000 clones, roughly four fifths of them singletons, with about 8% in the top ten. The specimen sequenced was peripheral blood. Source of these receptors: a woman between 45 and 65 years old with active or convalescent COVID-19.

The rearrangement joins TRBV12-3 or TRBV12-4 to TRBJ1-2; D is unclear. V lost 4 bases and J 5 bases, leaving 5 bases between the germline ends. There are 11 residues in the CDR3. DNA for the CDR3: TGTGCCAGCAGTTATATATATGGCTACACCTTC. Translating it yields CASSYIYGYTF.

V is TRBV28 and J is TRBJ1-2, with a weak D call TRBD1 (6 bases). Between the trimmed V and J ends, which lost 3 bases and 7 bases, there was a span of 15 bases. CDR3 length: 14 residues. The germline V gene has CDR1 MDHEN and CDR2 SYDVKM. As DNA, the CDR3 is TGTGCCAGCAGTTTTTCGACAGGTTTGGTTGGCTACACCTTC. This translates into CASSFSTGLVGYTF.

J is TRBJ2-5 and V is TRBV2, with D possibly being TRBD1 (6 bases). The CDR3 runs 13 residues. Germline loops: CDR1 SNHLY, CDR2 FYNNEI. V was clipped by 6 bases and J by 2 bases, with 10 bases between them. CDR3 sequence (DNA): TGTGCCAGCAGGTTAGGGACACAAGAGACCCAGTACTTC. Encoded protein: CASRLGTQETQYF.

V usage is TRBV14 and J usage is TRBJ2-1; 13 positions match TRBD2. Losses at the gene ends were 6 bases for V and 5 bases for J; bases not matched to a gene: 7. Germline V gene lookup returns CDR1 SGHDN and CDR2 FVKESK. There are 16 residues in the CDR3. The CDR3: CASRRTSGSPHNEQFF. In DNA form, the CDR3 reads TGTGCCAGCAGGCGGACTAGCGGGAGTCCCCACAATGAGCAGTTCTTC.

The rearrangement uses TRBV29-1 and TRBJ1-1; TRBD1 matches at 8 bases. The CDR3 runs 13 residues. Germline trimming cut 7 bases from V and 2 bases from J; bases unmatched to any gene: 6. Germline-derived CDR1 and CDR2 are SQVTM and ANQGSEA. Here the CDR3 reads CSAAAGGNTEAFF. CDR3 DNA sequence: TGCAGCGCCGCCGCAGGGGGCAACACTGAAGCTTTCTTT. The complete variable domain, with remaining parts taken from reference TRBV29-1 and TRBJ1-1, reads SAVISQKPSRDICQRGTSLTIQCQVDSQVTMMFWYRQQPGQSLTLIATANQGSEATYESGFVIDKFPISRPNLTFSTLTVSNMSPEDSSIYLCSAAAGGNTEAFFGQGTRLTVV.

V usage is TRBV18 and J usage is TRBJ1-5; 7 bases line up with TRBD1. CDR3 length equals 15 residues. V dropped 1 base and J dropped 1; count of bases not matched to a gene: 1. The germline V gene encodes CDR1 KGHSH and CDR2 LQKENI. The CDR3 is CASSPQGASNQPQHF. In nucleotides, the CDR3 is TGTGCCAGCTCACCACAGGGGGCAAGCAATCAGCCCCAGCATTTT.

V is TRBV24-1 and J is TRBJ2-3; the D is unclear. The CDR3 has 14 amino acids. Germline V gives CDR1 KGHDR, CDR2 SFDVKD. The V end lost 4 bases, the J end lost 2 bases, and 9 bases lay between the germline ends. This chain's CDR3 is CATSEAGYTDTQYF. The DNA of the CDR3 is TGTGCCACCAGTGAGGCCGGGTACACAGATACGCAGTATTTT.

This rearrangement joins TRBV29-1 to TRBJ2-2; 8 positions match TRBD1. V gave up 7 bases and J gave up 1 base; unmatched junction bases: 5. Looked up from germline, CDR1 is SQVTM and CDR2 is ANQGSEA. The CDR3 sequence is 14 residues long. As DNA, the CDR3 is TGCAGCGGATCCGGGACAGGGAACACCGGGGAGCTGTTTTTT. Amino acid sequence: CSGSGTGNTGELFF.

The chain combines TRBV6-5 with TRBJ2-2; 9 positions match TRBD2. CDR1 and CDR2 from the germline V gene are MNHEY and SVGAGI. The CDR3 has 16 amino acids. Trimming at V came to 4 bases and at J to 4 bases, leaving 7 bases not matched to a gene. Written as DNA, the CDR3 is TGTGCCAGCAGTTCTATAGCGGGAGCAGGCACCGGGGAGCTGTTTTTT. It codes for CASSSIAGAGTGELFF.

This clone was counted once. CDR3 bases: TGTGCCAGCAGTGTGCTTGGGGGCTCCACCGGGGAGCTGTTTTTT. It specifies CASSVLGGSTGELFF. The chain combines TRBV6-4 with TRBJ2-2, with TRBD1 as a possible D gene (6 bases). CDR3 length: 15 residues. The V end was cut by 4 bases, the J end by 4 bases, with 13 bases between. Germline-derived CDR1 and CDR2 are MRHNA and SNTAGT.

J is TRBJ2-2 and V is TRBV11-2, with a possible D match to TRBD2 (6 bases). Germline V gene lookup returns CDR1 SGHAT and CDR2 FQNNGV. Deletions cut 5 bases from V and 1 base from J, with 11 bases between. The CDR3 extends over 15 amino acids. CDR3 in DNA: TGTGCCAGCAGCGGGGGGTCTAAGAACACCGGGGAGCTGTTTTTT. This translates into CASSGGSKNTGELFF.

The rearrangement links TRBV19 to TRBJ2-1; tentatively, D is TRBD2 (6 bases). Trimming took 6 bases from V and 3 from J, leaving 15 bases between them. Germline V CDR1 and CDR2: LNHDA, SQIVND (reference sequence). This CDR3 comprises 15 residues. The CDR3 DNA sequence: TGTGCCAGTAGGGAGGGATCCAACCACTACAATGAGCAGTTCTTC. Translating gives CASREGSNHYNEQFF.

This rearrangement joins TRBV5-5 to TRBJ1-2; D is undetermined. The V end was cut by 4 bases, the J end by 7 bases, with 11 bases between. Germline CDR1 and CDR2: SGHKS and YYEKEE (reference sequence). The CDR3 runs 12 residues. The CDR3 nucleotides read TGTGCCAGCAGCGGAGGAGTTTCTGGCTACACCTTC. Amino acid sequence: CASSGGVSGYTF.

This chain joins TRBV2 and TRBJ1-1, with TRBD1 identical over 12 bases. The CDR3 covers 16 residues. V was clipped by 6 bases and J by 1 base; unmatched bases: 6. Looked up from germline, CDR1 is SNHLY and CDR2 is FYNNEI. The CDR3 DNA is TGTGCCAGCAGAAGGGGGACAGGGGGCTGGAACACTGAAGCTTTCTTT. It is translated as CASRRGTGGWNTEAFF.

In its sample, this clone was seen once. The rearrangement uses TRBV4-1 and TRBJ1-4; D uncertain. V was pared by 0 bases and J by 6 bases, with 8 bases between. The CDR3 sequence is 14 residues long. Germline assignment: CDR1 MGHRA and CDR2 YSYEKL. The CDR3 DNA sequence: TGCGCCAGCAGCCAAGACGAGGGTGATGAAAAACTGTTTTTT. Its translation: CASSQDEGDEKLFF.

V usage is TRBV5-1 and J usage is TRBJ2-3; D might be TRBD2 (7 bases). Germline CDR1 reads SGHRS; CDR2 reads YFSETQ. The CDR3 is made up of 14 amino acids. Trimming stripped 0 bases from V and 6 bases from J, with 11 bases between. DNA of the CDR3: TGCGCCAGCAGCTTGGACAGGGAGGGGGATACGCAGTATTTT. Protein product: CASSLDREGDTQYF.

The CDR3: CAISAGRGYTF. Here the CDR3 DNA reads TGTGCCATCAGTGCCGGTAGAGGCTACACCTTC. V usage is TRBV10-3 and J usage is TRBJ1-2; D call uncertain. Germline CDR1 reads ENHRY; CDR2 reads SYGVKD. The CDR3 spans 11 residues. The V end was cut by 4 bases, the J end by 8 bases, with 8 bases between.

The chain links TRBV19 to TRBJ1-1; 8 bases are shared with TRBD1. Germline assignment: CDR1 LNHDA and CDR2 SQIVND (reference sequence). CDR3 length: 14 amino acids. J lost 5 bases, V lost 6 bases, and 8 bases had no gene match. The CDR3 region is CASRTGVSRTEAFF. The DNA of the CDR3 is TGTGCCAGTAGGACAGGGGTTAGCCGGACTGAAGCTTTCTTT.

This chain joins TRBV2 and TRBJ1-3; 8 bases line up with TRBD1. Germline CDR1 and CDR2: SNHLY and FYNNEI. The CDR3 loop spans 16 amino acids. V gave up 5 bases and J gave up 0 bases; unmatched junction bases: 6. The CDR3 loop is CASSIDRGHSGNTIYF. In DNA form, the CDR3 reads TGTGCCAGCAGTATCGACAGGGGCCACTCTGGAAACACCATATATTTT.

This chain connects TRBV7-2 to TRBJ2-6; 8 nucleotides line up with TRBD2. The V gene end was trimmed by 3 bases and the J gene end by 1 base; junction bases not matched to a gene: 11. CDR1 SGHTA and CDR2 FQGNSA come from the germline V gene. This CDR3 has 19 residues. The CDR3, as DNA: TGTGCCAGCAGCTTCCGGCAGGACCGGGGGGGTTCTGGGGCCAACGTCCTGACTTTC. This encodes CASSFRQDRGGSGANVLTF. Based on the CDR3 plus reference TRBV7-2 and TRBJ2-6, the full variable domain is GAGVSQSPSNKVTEKGKDVELRCDPISGHTALYWYRQSLGQGLEFLIYFQGNSAPDKSGLPSDRFSAERTGGSVSTLTIQRTQQEDSAVYLCASSFRQDRGGSGANVLTFGAGSRLTVL.

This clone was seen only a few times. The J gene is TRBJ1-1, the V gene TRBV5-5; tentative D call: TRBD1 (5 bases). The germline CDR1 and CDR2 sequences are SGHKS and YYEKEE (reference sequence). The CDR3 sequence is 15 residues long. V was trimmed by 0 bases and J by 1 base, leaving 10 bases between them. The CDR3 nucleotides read TGTGCCAGCAGCTTGGAAACAGGCCGGAACACTGAAGCTTTCTTT. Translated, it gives CASSLETGRNTEAFF.